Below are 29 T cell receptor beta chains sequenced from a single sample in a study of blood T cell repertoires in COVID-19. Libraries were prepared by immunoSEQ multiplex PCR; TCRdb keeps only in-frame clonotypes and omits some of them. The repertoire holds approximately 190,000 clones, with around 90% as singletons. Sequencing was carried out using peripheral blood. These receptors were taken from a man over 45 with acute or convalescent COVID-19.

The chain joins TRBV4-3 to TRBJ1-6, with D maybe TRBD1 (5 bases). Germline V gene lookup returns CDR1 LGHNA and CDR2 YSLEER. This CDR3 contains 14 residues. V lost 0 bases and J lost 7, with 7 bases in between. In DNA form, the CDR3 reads TGCGCCAGCAGCCAAGATGACAGCAATTCACCCCTCCACTTT. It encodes CASSQDDSNSPLHF.

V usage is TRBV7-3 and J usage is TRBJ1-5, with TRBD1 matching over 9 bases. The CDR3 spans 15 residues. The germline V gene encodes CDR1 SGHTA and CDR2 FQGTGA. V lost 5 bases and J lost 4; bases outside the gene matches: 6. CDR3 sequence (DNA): TGTGCCAGCAGCGAAGGGACAGGGCCTAATCAGCCCCAGCATTTT. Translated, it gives CASSEGTGPNQPQHF.

For the CDR3, the DNA is TGTGCCAGCAGGGAAGGGACAGCTGACTTTGCCGAGCAGTACGTC. This encodes CASREGTADFAEQYV. The chain recombines TRBV5-4 with TRBJ2-7; 7 nucleotides agree with TRBD1. V trimming: 5 bases; J trimming: 6 bases; junction bases outside the gene matches: 14. Per the germline V gene, CDR1 is SGHNT and CDR2 is YYREEE (reference sequence). The CDR3 sequence is 15 residues long.

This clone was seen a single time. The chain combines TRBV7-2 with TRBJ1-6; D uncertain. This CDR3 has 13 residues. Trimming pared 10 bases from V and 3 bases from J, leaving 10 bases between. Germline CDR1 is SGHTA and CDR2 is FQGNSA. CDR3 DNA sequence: TGTGCCACCCAGGACTTCTATAATTCACCCCTCCACTTT. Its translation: CATQDFYNSPLHF.

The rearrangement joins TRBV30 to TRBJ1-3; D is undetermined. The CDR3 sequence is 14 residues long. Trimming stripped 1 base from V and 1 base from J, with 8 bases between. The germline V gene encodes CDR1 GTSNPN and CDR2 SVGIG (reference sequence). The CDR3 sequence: CAWSGWPSGNTIYF. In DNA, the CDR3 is TGTGCCTGGAGTGGGTGGCCGTCTGGAAACACCATATATTTT. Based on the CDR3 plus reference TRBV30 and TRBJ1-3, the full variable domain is SQTIHQWPATLVQPVGSPLSLECTVEGTSNPNLYWYRQAAGRGLQLLFYSVGIGQISSEVPQNLSASRPQDRQFILSSKKLLLSDSGFYLCAWSGWPSGNTIYFGEGSWLTVV.

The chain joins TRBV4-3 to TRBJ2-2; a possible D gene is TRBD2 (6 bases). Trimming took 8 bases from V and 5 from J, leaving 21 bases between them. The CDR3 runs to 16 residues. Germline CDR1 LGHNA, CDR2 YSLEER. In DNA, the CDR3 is TGCGCCAGCGCACACCGGGGGTTTTGGAGTACCGGGGAGCTGTTTTTT. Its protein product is CASAHRGFWSTGELFF.

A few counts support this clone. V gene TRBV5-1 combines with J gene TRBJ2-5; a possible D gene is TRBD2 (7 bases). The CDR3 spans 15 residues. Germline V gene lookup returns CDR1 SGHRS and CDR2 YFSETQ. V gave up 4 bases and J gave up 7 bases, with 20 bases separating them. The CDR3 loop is CASSPGGLAPGTQYF. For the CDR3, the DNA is TGCGCCAGCAGCCCCGGGGGGCTCGCCCCGGGGACCCAGTACTTC.

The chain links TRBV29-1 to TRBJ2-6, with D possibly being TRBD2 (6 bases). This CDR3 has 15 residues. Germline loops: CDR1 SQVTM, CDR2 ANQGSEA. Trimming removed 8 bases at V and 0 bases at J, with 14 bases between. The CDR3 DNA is TGCAGCCCCCGGGACTGTAGCTCTGGGGCCAACGTCCTGACTTTC. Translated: CSPRDCSSGANVLTF.

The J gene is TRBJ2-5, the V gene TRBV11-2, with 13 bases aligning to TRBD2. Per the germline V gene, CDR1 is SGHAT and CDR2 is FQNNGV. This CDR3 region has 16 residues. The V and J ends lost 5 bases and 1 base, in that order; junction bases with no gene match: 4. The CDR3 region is CASSGGTSGAQETQYF. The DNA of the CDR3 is TGTGCCAGCAGCGGAGGGACTAGCGGGGCCCAAGAGACCCAGTACTTC.

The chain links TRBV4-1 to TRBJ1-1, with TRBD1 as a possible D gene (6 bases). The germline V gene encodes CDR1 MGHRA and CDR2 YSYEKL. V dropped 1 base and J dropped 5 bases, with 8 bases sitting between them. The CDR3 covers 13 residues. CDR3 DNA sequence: TGCGCCAGCAGCCAAGGGGGGCGAACTGAAGCTTTCTTT. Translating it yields CASSQGGRTEAFF.

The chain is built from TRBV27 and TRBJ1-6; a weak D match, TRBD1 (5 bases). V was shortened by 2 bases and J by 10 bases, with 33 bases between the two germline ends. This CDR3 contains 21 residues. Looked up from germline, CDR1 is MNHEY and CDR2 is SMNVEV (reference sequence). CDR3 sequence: CASSLRPKGRGPAWRGSPLHF. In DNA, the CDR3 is TGTGCCAGCAGTTTACGGCCCAAAGGGAGGGGCCCCGCGTGGAGGGGATCACCCCTCCACTTT.

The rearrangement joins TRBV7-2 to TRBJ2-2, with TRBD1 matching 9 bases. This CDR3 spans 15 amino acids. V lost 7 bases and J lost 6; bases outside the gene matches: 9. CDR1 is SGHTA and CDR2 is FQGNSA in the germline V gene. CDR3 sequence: CASKTGDRASGELFF. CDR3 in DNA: TGTGCCAGCAAAACAGGGGACAGGGCGTCCGGGGAGCTGTTTTTT. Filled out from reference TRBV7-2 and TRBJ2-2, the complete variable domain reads GAGVSQSPSNKVTEKGKDVELRCDPISGHTALYWYRQSLGQGLEFLIYFQGNSAPDKSGLPSDRFSAERTGGSVSTLTIQRTQQEDSAVYLCASKTGDRASGELFFGEGSRLTVL.

CDR3: CASSRTGLTYQETQYF. CDR3 DNA sequence: TGCGCCAGCAGCAGGACGGGACTAACGTACCAAGAGACCCAGTACTTC. The rearrangement uses TRBV5-1 and TRBJ2-5, with 7 bases aligning to TRBD2. This CDR3 has 16 residues. The J segment lost 0 bases and the V segment lost 4 bases, leaving 9 bases of the junction unmatched. Germline CDR1 reads SGHRS; CDR2 reads YFSETQ.

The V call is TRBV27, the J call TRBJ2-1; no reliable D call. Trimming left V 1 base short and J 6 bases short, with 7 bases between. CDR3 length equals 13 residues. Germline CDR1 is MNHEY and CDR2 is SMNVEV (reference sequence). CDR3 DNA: TGTGCCAGCAGTTTATTCCCCTCCAATGAGCAGTTCTTC. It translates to CASSLFPSNEQFF.

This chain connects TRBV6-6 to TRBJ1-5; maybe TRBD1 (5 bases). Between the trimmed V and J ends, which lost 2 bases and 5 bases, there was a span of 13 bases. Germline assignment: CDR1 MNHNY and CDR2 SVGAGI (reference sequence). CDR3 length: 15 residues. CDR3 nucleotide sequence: TGTGCCAGCAGTTACGGTAGTGGGGGGGATCAGCCCCAGCATTTT. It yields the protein CASSYGSGGDQPQHF.

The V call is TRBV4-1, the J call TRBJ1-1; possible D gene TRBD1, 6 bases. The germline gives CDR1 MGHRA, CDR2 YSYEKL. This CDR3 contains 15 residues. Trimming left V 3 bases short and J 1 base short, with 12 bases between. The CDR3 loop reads CASSQRDTANTEAFF. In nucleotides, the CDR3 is TGCGCCAGCAGCCAGAGGGACACGGCGAACACTGAAGCTTTCTTT.

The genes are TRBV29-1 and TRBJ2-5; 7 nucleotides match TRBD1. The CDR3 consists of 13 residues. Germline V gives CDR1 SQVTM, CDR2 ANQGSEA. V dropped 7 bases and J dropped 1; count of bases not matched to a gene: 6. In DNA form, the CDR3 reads TGCAGCGCCCGGGACAGTATCCAAGAGACCCAGTACTTC. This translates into CSARDSIQETQYF.

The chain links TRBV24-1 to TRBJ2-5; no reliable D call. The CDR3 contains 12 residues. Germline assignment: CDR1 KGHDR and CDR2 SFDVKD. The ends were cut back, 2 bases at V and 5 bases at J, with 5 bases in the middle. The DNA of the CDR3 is TGTGCCACCAGTGATTACGGGGAGACCCAGTACTTC. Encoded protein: CATSDYGETQYF.

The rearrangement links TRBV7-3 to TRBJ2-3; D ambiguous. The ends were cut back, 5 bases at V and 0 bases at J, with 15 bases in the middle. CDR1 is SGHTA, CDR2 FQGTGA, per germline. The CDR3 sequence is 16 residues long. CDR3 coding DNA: TGTGCCAGCAGCCCCCAGGCAGCCACTAGCACAGATACGCAGTATTTT. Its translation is CASSPQAATSTDTQYF. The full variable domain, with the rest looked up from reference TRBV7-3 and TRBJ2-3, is GAGVSQTPSNKVTEKGKYVELRCDPISGHTALYWYRQSLGQGPEFLIYFQGTGAADDSGLPNDRFFAVRPEGSVSTLKIQRTERGDSAVYLCASSPQAATSTDTQYFGPGTRLTVL.

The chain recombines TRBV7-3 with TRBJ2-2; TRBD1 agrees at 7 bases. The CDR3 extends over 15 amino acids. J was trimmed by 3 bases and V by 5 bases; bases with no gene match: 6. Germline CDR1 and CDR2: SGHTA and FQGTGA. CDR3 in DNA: TGTGCCAGCAGCCCACAGGGGAGCGACACCGGGGAGCTGTTTTTT. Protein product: CASSPQGSDTGELFF.

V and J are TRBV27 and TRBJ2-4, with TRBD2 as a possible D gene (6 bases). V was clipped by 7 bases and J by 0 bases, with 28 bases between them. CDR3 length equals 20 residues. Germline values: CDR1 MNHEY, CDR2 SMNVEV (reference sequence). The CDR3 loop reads CASMSFLMGGVELAKNIQYF. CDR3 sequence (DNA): TGTGCCAGCATGTCCTTCCTAATGGGGGGAGTTGAACTAGCCAAAAACATTCAGTACTTC.

This CDR3 reads CASSYGGYYGYTF. Written as DNA, the CDR3 is TGTGCCAGCAGTTACGGGGGCTACTATGGCTACACCTTC. The chain is built from TRBV6-5 and TRBJ1-2; perhaps TRBD1 as D (6 bases). The germline CDR1 and CDR2 sequences are MNHEY and SVGAGI. Between the trimmed V and J ends, which lost 2 bases and 3 bases, there was a span of 7 bases. The CDR3 length is 13 residues.

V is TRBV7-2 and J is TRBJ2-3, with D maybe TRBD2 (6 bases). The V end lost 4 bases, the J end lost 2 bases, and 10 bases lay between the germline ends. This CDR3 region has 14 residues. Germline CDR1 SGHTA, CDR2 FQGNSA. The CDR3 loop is CASSSGTLTDTQYF. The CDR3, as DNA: TGTGCCAGCAGCTCGGGGACTCTCACAGATACGCAGTATTTT.

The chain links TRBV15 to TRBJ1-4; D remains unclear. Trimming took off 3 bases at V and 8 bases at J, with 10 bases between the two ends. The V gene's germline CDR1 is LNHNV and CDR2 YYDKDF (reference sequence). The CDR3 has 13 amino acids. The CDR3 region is CATSRAREEKLFF. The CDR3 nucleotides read TGTGCCACCAGCAGGGCTAGGGAGGAAAAACTGTTTTTT.

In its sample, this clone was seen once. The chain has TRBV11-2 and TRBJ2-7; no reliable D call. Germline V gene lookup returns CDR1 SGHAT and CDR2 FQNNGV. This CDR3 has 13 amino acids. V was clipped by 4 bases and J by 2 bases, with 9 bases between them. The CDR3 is CASSSLYPYEQYV. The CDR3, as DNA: TGTGCCAGCAGCTCTCTTTATCCCTACGAGCAGTACGTC.

CDR3 in DNA: TGTGCCAGCAGCCAAGGCGTCAACAGGGGGGGCGAGCAGTACTTC. Encoded protein: CASSQGVNRGGEQYF. This chain links TRBV3-1 (or the pseudogene TRBV3-2) with TRBJ2-7; D may be TRBD1 (8 bases). Trimming stripped 1 base from V and 6 bases from J, with 16 bases between. Germline CDR1 LGHDT, CDR2 YNNKEL (reference sequence). This CDR3 is built from 15 residues.

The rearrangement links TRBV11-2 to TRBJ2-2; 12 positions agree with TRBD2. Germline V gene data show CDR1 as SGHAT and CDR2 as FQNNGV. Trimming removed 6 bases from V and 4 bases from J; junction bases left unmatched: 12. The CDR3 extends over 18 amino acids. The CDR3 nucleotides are TGTGCCAGCAGTCTAGAACTACTAGCGGGAGGTGGCACCGGGGAGCTGTTTTTT. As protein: CASSLELLAGGGTGELFF.

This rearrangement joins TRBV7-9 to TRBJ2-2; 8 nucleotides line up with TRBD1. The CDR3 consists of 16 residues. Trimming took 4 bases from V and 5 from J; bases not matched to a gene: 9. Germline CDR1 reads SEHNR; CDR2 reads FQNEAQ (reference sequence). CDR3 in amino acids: CASSSTRDRWTGELFF. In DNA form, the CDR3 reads TGTGCCAGCAGCTCTACCAGGGACAGGTGGACCGGGGAGCTGTTTTTT.

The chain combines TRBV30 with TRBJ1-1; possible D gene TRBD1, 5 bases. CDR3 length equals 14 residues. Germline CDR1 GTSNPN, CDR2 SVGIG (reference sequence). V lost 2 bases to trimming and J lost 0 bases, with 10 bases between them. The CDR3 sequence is CAWSPTGLNTEAFF. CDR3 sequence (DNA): TGTGCCTGGAGTCCCACAGGCTTGAACACTGAAGCTTTCTTT.